A single sample is the source of the 6 T cell receptor beta chains below, sequenced in a study of cytomegalovirus exposure and HLA in healthy donors. The study ran its PCR with 60 Vbeta and 13 Jbeta primers. Data came from immunoSEQ multiplex PCR; TCRdb stores just in-frame clones and leaves some out. The listing records approximately 140,000 clones. The sequenced material came from PBMCs. These receptors were obtained from a man aged 40-55 years in good health and CMV-seronegative.

The rearrangement uses TRBV6-5 and TRBJ2-7, with D uncertain. The CDR3 runs 15 residues. Germline V gene sequence: CDR1 MNHEY, CDR2 SVGAGI. Trimming cost V 4 bases and J 5 bases, with 18 bases left between them. The CDR3 loop reads CASSSPLEGGNEQYF. The CDR3 nucleotides read TGTGCCAGCAGTTCCCCGCTCGAAGGCGGTAACGAGCAGTACTTC.

The chain couples TRBV20-1 to TRBJ2-3; a possible D gene is TRBD1 (5 bases). The CDR3 has 11 amino acids. Germline V CDR1 and CDR2: DFQATT, SNEGSKA (reference sequence). The V and J ends lost 4 bases and 6 bases respectively, with 8 bases between them. The CDR3 loop reads CSAIQGDTQYF. CDR3 nucleotides: TGCAGTGCTATTCAGGGTGATACGCAGTATTTT.

In DNA form, the CDR3 reads TGTGCCAGCAGTTACTGGTCCGGGGGGAAGGACACTGAAGCTTTCTTT. It yields the protein CASSYWSGGKDTEAFF. V gene TRBV6-6 combines with J gene TRBJ1-1; the D gene is possibly TRBD1 (5 bases). The length of the CDR3 is 16 residues. Trimming took 1 base from V and 3 from J, leaving 15 bases between them. The V gene's germline CDR1 is MNHNY and CDR2 SVGAGI (reference sequence).

The chain has TRBV4-2 and TRBJ1-1; TRBD1 is a possible D gene (6 bases). Between the trimmed V and J ends, which lost 0 bases and 10 bases, there was a span of 12 bases. This CDR3 has 13 residues. The germline V gene has CDR1 LGHNA and CDR2 YNFKEQ. CDR3 sequence: CASSQDSQGLAFF. CDR3 nucleotides: TGTGCCAGCAGCCAAGATTCACAGGGTCTAGCTTTCTTT.

The chain carries TRBV5-1 and TRBJ2-2, with TRBD1 as a possible D gene (6 bases). Looked up from germline, CDR1 is SGHRS and CDR2 is YFSETQ. V was pared by 6 bases and J by 5 bases, with 14 bases between. The CDR3 totals 14 residues. In nucleotides, the CDR3 is TGCGCCAGCAAGACTATACAGGGAACCGGGGAGCTGTTTTTT. Translating gives CASKTIQGTGELFF. The full variable domain, completed using reference TRBV5-1 and TRBJ2-2, is KAGVTQTPRYLIKTRGQQVTLSCSPISGHRSVSWYQQTPGQGLQFLFEYFSETQRNKGNFPGRFSGRQFSNSRSEMNVSTLELGDSALYLCASKTIQGTGELFFGEGSRLTVL.

The V and J genes are TRBV6-6 and TRBJ2-7, with no clear D. This CDR3 has 13 residues. CDR1 and CDR2 (germline): MNHNY, SVGAGI (reference sequence). V was pared by 0 bases and J by 4 bases, with 7 bases between. CDR3 sequence reads: CASSYSTLYEQYF. CDR3 DNA: TGTGCCAGCAGTTACTCGACTCTTTACGAGCAGTACTTC.